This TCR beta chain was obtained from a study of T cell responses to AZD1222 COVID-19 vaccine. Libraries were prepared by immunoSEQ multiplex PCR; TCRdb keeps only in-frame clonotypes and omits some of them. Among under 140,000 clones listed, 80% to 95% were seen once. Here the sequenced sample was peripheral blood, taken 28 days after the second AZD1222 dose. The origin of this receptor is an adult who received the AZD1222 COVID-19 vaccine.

The CDR3 DNA is TGTGCCAGCAGCCCGACAGAAATGAACACTGAAGCTTTCTTT. Translated: CASSPTEMNTEAFF. This sequence joins TRBV5-4 and TRBJ1-1; weak D call: TRBD1 (5 bases). The CDR3 length is 14 residues. The germline V gene encodes CDR1 SGHNT and CDR2 YYREEE (reference sequence). Between the trimmed V and J ends, which lost 4 bases and 0 bases, there was a span of 10 bases.